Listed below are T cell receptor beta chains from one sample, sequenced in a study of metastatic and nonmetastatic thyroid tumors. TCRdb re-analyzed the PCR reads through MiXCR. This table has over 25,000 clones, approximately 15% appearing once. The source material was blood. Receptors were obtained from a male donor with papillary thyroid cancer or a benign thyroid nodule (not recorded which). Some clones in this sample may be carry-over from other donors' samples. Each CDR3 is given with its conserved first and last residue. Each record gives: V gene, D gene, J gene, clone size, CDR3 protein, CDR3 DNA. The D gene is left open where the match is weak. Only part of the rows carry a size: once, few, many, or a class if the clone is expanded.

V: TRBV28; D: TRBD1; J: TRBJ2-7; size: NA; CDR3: CASHVTGQGASYEQYF; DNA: TGTGCCAGCCACGTGACGGGACAGGGTGCCTCCTACGAGCAGTACTTC
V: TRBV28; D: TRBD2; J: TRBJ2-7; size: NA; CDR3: CASSFGLAGVREQYF; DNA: TGTGCCAGCAGTTTTGGACTAGCGGGAGTTCGGGAGCAGTACTTC
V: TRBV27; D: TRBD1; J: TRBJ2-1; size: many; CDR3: CASSPRQGAPSYNEQFF; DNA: TGTGCCAGCAGTCCGAGACAGGGGGCCCCCTCCTACAATGAGCAGTTCTTC
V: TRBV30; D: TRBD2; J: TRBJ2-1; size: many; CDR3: CAWSVWGLAGVNEQFF; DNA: TGTGCCTGGAGTGTATGGGGACTAGCGGGAGTTAATGAGCAGTTCTTC
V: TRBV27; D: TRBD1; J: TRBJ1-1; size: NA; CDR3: CASSAGQGMFRNAEAFF; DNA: TGTGCCAGCAGTGCGGGACAGGGTATGTTTAGGAACGCTGAAGCTTTCTTT
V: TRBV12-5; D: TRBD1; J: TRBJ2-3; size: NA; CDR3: CSSGRGQGHTDTQYF; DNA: TGTTCTAGTGGCCGAGGACAGGGACACACAGATACGCAGTATTTT
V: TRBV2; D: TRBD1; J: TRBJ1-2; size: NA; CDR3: CASLGQGFSGYTF; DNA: TGTGCCAGCCTAGGACAGGGGTTTTCTGGCTACACCTTC
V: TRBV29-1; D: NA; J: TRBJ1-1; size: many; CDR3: CSNVGGNTEAFF; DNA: TGCAGCAACGTGGGTGGGAACACTGAAGCTTTCTTT
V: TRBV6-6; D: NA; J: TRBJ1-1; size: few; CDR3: CAISPWGGCARRRYEAFF; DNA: TGTGCCATCAGCCCTTGGGGTGGTTGTGCGCGTAGGCGGTACGAGGCTTTCTTT
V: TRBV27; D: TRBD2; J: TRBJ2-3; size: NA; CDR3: CASSRVLAGATDTQYF; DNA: TGTGCCAGCAGTAGGGTACTAGCGGGGGCGACAGATACGCAGTATTTT
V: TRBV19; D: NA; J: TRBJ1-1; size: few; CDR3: CASGISLTTEAFF; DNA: TGTGCCAGTGGTATTAGCCTGACCACTGAAGCTTTCTTT
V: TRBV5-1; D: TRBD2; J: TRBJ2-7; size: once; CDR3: CASSLGLASSEQYF; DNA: TGCGCCAGCAGCCTGGGACTAGCGAGTAGCGAGCAGTACTTC
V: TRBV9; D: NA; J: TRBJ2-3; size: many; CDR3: CASSSGTLSTDTQYF; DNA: TGTGCCAGCAGCAGCGGGACACTTAGCACAGATACGCAGTATTTT
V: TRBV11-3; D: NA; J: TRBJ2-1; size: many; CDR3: CASSLETSSYNEQFF; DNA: TGTGCCAGCAGCTTAGAGACGAGCTCCTACAATGAGCAGTTCTTC
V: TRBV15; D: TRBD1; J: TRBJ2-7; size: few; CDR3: CATSRGGQASSYEQYF; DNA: TGTGCCACCAGCAGAGGGGGACAGGCCAGCTCCTACGAGCAGTACTTC
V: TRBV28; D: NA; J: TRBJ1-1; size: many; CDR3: CASSGLGGRGEAFF; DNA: TGTGCCAGCAGTGGGCTAGGAGGCCGGGGGGAAGCTTTCTTT
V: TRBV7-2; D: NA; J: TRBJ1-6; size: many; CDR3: CATLKPNSPLHF; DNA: TGTGCCACCCTCAAGCCCAATTCACCCCTCCACTTT
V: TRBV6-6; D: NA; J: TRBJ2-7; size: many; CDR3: CASSYGGTSYEQYF; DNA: TGTGCCAGCAGTTACGGGGGGACTTCCTACGAGCAGTACTTC